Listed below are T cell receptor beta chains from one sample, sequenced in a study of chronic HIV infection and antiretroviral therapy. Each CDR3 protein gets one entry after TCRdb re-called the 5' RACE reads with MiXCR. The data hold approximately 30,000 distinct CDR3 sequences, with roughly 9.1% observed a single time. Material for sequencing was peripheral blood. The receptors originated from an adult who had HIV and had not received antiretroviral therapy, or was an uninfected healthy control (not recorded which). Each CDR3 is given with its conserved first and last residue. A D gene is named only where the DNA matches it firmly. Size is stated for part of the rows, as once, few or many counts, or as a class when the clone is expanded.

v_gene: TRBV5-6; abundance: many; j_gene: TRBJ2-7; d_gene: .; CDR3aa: CASSLNEGEQYF; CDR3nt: TGTGCCAGCAGCTTAAATGAGGGCGAGCAGTACTTC
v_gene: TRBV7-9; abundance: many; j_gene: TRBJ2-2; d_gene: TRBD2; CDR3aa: CASSPSRTSGRYTGELFF; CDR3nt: TGTGCCAGCAGCCCTTCGAGAACTAGCGGGAGGTACACCGGGGAGCTGTTTTTT
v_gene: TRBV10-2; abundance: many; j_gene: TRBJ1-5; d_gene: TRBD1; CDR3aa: CASSEQGTGFNQPQHF; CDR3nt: TGCGCCAGCAGTGAGCAGGGGACAGGGTTCAATCAGCCCCAGCATTTT
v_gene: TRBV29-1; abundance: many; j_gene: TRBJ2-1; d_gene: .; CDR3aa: CSPTFHHEQFF; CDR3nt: TGCAGCCCCACTTTCCATCACGAGCAGTTCTTC
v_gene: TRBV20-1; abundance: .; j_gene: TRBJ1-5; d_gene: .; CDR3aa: CSASPTSTQPQHF; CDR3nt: TGCAGTGCTAGTCCAACCTCGACTCAGCCCCAGCATTTT
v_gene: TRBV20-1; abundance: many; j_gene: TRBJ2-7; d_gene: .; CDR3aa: CSARGPHSYEQYF; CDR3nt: TGCAGTGCTAGAGGACCGCACTCCTACGAGCAGTACTTC
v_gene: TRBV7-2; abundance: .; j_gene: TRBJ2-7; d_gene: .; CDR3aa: CASSLYRAYEQYF; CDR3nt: TGTGCCAGCAGCTTATACAGAGCCTACGAGCAGTACTTC
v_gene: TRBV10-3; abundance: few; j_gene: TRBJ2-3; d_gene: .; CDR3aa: CAISVSGEDTQYF; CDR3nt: TGTGCCATCAGTGTGTCAGGCGAAGATACGCAGTATTTT
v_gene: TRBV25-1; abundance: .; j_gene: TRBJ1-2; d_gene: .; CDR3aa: CASSEPRQGGGYTF; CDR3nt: TGTGCCAGCAGTGAACCCCGCCAAGGCGGTGGCTACACCTTC
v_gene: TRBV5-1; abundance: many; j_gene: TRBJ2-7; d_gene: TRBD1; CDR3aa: CASSRDSLSYEQYF; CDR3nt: TGCGCCAGCAGCCGGGACAGCTTGTCCTACGAGCAGTACTTC
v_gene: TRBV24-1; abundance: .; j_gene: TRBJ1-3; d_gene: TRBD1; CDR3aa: CATSDFLGQGSGNTIYF; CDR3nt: TGTGCCACCAGTGATTTCCTGGGACAGGGCTCTGGAAACACCATATATTTT
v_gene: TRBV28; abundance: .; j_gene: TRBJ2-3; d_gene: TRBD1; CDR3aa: CASSPGQGAKDTQYF; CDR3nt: TGTGCCAGCAGCCCGGGACAGGGGGCGAAAGATACGCAGTATTTT
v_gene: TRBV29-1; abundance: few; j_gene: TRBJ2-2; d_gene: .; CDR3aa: CSVDVGRTGGELFF; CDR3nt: TGCAGCGTTGACGTCGGACGGACTGGCGGGGAGCTGTTTTTT
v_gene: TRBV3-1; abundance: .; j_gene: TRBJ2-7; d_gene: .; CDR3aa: CASSQEAHEQYF; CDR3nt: TGTGCCAGCAGCCAAGAGGCGCACGAGCAGTACTTC
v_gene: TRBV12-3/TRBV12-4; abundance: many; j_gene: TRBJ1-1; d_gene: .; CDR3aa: CASRDHRTRAFF; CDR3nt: TGTGCCAGCAGGGACCACAGGACCAGAGCTTTCTTT
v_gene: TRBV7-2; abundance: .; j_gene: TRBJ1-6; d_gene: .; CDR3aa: CASSLDWLRDNSPLHF; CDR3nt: TGTGCCAGCAGCTTAGATTGGTTGAGGGACAATTCACCCCTCCACTTT
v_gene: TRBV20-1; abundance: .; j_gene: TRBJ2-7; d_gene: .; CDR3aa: CSATDRSYEQYF; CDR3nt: TGCAGTGCTACAGACAGGTCCTACGAGCAGTACTTC
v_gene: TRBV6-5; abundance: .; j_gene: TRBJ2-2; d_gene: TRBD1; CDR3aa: CASRNPGQGNTGELFF; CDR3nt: TGTGCCAGCAGAAACCCGGGACAGGGGAACACCGGGGAGCTGTTTTTT
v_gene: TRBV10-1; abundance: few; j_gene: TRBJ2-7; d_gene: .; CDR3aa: CASSPTAGQHEQYF; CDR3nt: TGCGCCAGCAGCCCAACCGCAGGGCAACACGAGCAGTACTTC
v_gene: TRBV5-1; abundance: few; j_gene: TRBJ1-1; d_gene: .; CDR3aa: CASSLGQVNTEAFF; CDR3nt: TGCGCCAGCAGCTTGGGACAGGTGAACACTGAAGCTTTCTTT
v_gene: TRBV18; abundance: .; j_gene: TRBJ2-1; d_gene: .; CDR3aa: CASSPGLDTNEQFF; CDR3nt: TGTGCCAGCTCACCTGGACTGGATACCAATGAGCAGTTCTTC
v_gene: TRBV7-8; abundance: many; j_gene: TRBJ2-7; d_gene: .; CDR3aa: CASSYEGFSYEQYF; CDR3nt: TGTGCCAGCAGCTACGAGGGATTCTCCTACGAGCAGTACTTC
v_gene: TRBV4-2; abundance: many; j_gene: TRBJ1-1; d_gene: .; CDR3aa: CASSQEYERRTEAFF; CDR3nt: TGTGCCAGCAGCCAAGAATATGAGAGGCGAACTGAAGCTTTCTTT
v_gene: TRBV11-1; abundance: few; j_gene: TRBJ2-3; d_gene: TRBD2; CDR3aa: CASSLGAGPTDTQYF; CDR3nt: TGTGCCAGCAGCTTAGGAGCGGGACCCACAGATACGCAGTATTTT
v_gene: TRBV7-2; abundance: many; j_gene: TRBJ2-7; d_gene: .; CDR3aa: CASNPWGSYSLYEQYF; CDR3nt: TGTGCCAGCAACCCTTGGGGCTCCTATTCCCTCTACGAGCAGTACTTC
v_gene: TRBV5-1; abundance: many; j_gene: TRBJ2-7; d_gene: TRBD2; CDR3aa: CASSLLAGGQRTYEQYF; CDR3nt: TGCGCCAGCAGCCTATTAGCGGGGGGGCAAAGGACCTACGAGCAGTACTTC
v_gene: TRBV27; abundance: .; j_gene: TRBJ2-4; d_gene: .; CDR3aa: CASSLGGAAKNIQYF; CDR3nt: TGTGCCAGCAGTTTAGGGGGGGCAGCCAAAAACATTCAGTACTTC
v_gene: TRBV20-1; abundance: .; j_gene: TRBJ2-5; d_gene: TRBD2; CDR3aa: CSALSGGETQYF; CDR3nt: TGCAGTGCTCTTAGCGGGGGAGAGACCCAGTACTTC
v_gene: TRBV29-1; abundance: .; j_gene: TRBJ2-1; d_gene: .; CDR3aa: CSVANVNNEQFF; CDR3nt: TGCAGCGTTGCCAATGTCAACAATGAGCAGTTCTTC
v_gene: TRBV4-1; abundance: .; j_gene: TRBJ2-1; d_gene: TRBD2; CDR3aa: CASSQDVAGRSEQFF; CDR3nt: TGCGCCAGCAGCCAAGATGTAGCGGGGAGGAGTGAGCAGTTCTTC
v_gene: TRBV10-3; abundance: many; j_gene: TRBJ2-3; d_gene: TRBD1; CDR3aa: CAISEPDRGTDTQYF; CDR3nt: TGTGCCATCAGTGAGCCGGACAGGGGCACAGATACGCAGTATTTT
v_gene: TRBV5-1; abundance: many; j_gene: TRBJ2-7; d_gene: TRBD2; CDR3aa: CASSLGPPTSDSYEQYF; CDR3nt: TGCGCCAGCAGCTTGGGGCCCCCTACTAGCGACTCCTACGAGCAGTACTTC
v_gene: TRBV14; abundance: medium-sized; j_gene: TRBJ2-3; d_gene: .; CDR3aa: CASSPRLDSTDTQYF; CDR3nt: TGTGCCAGCAGCCCGCGGCTAGACAGCACAGATACGCAGTATTTT
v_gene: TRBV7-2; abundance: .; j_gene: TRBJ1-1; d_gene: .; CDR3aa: CASSLVQGGTEAFF; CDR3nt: TGTGCCAGCAGCTTAGTTCAGGGAGGCACTGAAGCTTTCTTT
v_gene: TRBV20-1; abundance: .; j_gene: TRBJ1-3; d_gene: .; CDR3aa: CSASSPRSGNTIYF; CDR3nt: TGCAGTGCTAGTTCCCCCCGCTCTGGAAACACCATATATTTT
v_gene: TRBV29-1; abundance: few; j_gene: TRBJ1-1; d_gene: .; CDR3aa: CSGLQGLNTEAFF; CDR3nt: TGCAGCGGCTTACAGGGTCTAAACACTGAAGCTTTCTTT
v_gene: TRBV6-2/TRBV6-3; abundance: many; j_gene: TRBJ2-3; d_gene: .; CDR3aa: CASSSDSWRKDTQYF; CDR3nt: TGTGCCAGCAGTTCCGACTCGTGGAGAAAAGATACGCAGTATTTT
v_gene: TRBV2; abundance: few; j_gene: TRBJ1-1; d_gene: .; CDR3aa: CASSGHPGATEAFF; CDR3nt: TGTGCCAGCAGTGGTCACCCAGGGGCGACTGAAGCTTTCTTT
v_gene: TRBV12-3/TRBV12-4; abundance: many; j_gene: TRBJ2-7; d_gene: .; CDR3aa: CASSSGGGPYEQYF; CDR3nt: .
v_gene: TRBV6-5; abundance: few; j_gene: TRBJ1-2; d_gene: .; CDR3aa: CASSPTNLYYGYTF; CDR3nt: TGTGCCAGCAGCCCCACCAACTTATATTATGGCTACACCTTC
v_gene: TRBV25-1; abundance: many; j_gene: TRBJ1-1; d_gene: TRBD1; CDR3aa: CASSDLGPGGGTEAFF; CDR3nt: TGTGCCAGCAGTGACCTGGGGCCAGGGGGAGGCACTGAAGCTTTCTTT
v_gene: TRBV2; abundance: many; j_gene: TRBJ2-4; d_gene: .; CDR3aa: CAIAERNIQYF; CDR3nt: TGTGCCATCGCCGAACGAAACATTCAGTACTTC
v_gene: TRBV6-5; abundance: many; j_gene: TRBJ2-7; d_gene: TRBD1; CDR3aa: CASSPRDSYYEQYF; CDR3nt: TGTGCCAGCAGTCCCCGGGACAGCTACTACGAGCAGTACTTC
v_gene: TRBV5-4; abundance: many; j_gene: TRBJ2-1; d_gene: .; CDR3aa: CASSFLAAGGRTSNEQFF; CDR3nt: TGTGCCAGCAGCTTCCTCGCCGCCGGGGGCAGGACATCCAATGAGCAGTTCTTC
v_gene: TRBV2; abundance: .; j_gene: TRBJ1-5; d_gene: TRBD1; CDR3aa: CASSAPGQGVFQHF; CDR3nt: TGTGCCAGCAGCGCTCCGGGACAGGGGGTATTCCAGCATTTT
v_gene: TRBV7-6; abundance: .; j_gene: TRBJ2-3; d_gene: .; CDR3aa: CASSPRTYRADTQYF; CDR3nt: TGTGCCAGCAGCCCACGGACATACAGGGCAGATACGCAGTATTTT
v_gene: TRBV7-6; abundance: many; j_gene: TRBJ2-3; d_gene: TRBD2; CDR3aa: CASSLTAGETDTQYF; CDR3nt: TGTGCCAGCAGCTTAACAGCGGGAGAAACAGATACGCAGTATTTT
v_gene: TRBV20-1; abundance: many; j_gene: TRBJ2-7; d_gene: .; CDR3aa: CSAPLGVGQYF; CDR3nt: TGCAGTGCGCCTTTAGGGGTCGGGCAGTACTTC
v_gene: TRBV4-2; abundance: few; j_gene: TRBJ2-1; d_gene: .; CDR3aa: CASSQDLLARHEQFF; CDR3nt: TGTGCCAGCAGCCAAGACCTACTAGCCCGCCATGAGCAGTTCTTC
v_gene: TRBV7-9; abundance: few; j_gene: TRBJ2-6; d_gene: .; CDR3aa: CASSRTRSEAANVLTF; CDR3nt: TGTGCCAGCAGCAGAACCAGGTCCGAAGCGGCCAACGTCCTGACTTTC
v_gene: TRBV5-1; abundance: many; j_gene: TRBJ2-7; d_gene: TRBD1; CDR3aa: CASSFSTGQNEQYF; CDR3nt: TGCGCCAGCAGCTTCTCGACAGGGCAAAACGAGCAGTACTTC
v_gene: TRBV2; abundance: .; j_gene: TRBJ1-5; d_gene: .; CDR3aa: CASRGRDSNQPQHF; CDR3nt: TGTGCCAGCAGGGGAAGGGACAGCAATCAGCCCCAGCATTTT